The 32 T cell receptor beta chains in this list originate from one sample, sequenced in a study of T-cell memory formation after mild COVID-19. TCRdb redid the calling of the 5' RACE reads with MiXCR, one entry per CDR3 protein. The sample has some 100,000 distinct CDR3 sequences, 11% seen once. Specimen: PBMCs or a T cell subset sorted from them (not recorded which). Receptor source: a man aged 18 to 30 who had mild COVID-19 (a few samples of this study predate the infection). Cell type and time point are not known.

This clonotype was found many times. CDR3 in DNA: TGTGCCAGCAGCTTAGCTTGGGACAGGGGGCCAGAGACCCAGTACTTC. Amino acid sequence: CASSLAWDRGPETQYF. The chain is built from TRBV7-9 and TRBJ2-5; 12 nucleotides match TRBD1. This CDR3 has 16 residues. Losses at the gene ends were 0 bases for V and 4 bases for J; bases not matched to a gene: 3. Germline CDR1 is SEHNR and CDR2 is FQNEAQ (reference sequence).

In this sample, this clonotype turned up a few times. The rearrangement joins TRBV5-1 to TRBJ2-7; D gene ambiguous. Germline V gives CDR1 SGHRS, CDR2 YFSETQ. The CDR3 length is 14 residues. Trimming cost V 0 bases and J 0 bases, with 7 bases left between them. CDR3 in amino acids: CASSLALGSYEQYF. As DNA, the CDR3 is TGCGCCAGCAGCTTGGCCCTGGGCTCCTACGAGCAGTACTTC. The whole variable domain, remainder taken from reference TRBV5-1 and TRBJ2-7, is KAGVTQTPRYLIKTRGQQVTLSCSPISGHRSVSWYQQTPGQGLQFLFEYFSETQRNKGNFPGRFSGRQFSNSRSEMNVSTLELGDSALYLCASSLALGSYEQYFGPGTRLTVT.

This chain links TRBV12-3 or TRBV12-4 with TRBJ2-7; TRBD1 is a possible D gene (6 bases). The CDR3 is 13 residues long. The V end lost 5 bases, the J end lost 2 bases, and 10 bases lay between the germline ends. The CDR3: CASSGQSTYEQYF. CDR3 nucleotides: TGTGCCAGCAGTGGACAGAGCACCTACGAGCAGTACTTC.

In its sample, this clonotype was seen many times. V is TRBV7-2 and J is TRBJ1-2; D gene ambiguous. Germline V gene sequence: CDR1 SGHTA, CDR2 FQGNSA. The germline V and J ends were trimmed by 5 bases and 4 bases, with 11 bases remaining between them. The CDR3 spans 13 residues. CDR3 DNA sequence: TGTGCCAGCAGCCCAACAATGGGCTATGGCTACACCTTC. Translation gives CASSPTMGYGYTF.

This sequence joins TRBV4-3 and TRBJ2-1, with TRBD2 identical over 8 bases. Looked up from germline, CDR1 is LGHNA and CDR2 is YSLEER. The CDR3 is made up of 17 amino acids. Germline trimming cut 3 bases from V and 0 bases from J; bases unmatched to any gene: 7. The DNA for the CDR3 is TGCGCCAGCAGCCAGACACTAGCGGCGGGCTCCTACAATGAGCAGTTCTTC. Translating it yields CASSQTLAAGSYNEQFF.

This clonotype was picked up a small number of times. V usage is TRBV27 and J usage is TRBJ1-2, with D maybe TRBD1 (5 bases). Trimming left V 6 bases short and J 1 base short, with 6 bases between. Germline CDR1 MNHEY, CDR2 SMNVEV (reference sequence). This CDR3 is built from 12 residues. The CDR3 reads CASRGVNYGYTF. In DNA, the CDR3 is TGTGCCAGCAGGGGGGTTAACTATGGCTACACCTTC.

V is TRBV5-1 and J is TRBJ1-1, with 8 bases fitting TRBD1. V lost 5 bases and J lost 7; bases outside the gene matches: 13. The germline gives CDR1 SGHRS, CDR2 YFSETQ. This CDR3 region has 15 residues. CDR3 in DNA: TGCGCCAGCAGGGAAGAGGGCAGGGGGCTGGGTGAAGCTTTCTTT. This translates into CASREEGRGLGEAFF.

The rearrangement uses TRBV5-5 and TRBJ2-4; perhaps TRBD2 as D (5 bases). V lost 7 bases to trimming and J lost 12 bases, with 14 bases between them. CDR1 and CDR2 (germline): SGHKS, YYEKEE (reference sequence). The CDR3 contains 11 residues. This CDR3 reads CASHEGFGQYF. The DNA of the CDR3 is TGTGCCAGCCACGAGGGTTTTGGTCAGTACTTC.

Only a few counts were recorded for this clonotype. The rearrangement uses TRBV11-2 and TRBJ2-3; 9 bases line up with TRBD2. There are 15 residues in the CDR3. After removal of 4 bases from V and 4 bases from J, the junction contained 6 bases not matched to a gene. Germline CDR1 SGHAT, CDR2 FQNNGV. The CDR3, as DNA: TGTGCCAGCAGCTACAGCGGGGGGCTTTCAGATACGCAGTATTTT. Protein sequence: CASSYSGGLSDTQYF.

This clonotype was detected many times. The chain joins TRBV4-1 to TRBJ1-1, with TRBD1 matching over 11 bases. V lost 2 bases, J lost 7 bases, and 3 bases stayed unmatched. The CDR3 totals 14 residues. Germline V CDR1 and CDR2: MGHRA, YSYEKL. CDR3 in amino acids: CASSQTGTGGEAFF. The CDR3 DNA reads TGCGCCAGCAGCCAAACCGGGACAGGGGGTGAAGCTTTCTTT.

The J gene is TRBJ1-5, the V gene TRBV4-1; 7 bases match TRBD1. Losses at the gene ends were 0 bases for V and 4 bases for J; bases not matched to a gene: 6. Germline V gives CDR1 MGHRA, CDR2 YSYEKL. The CDR3 covers 16 residues. The CDR3 sequence: CASSQEPGTANQPQHF. CDR3 bases: TGCGCCAGCAGCCAAGAGCCCGGGACAGCGAATCAGCCCCAGCATTTT.

This clonotype occurred a few times. The chain carries TRBV5-1 and TRBJ1-1; possibly TRBD1 for D (5 bases). CDR1 is SGHRS and CDR2 is YFSETQ in the germline V gene. The CDR3 sequence is 15 residues long. V was cut by 2 bases and J by 0 bases, with 11 bases left in between. The DNA of the CDR3 is TGCGCCAGCAGCTTAACACCGGGGGTGAACACTGAAGCTTTCTTT. Translation: CASSLTPGVNTEAFF.

This rearrangement joins TRBV14 to TRBJ2-1, with D perhaps TRBD1 (6 bases). The V end was cut by 4 bases, the J end by 7 bases, with 11 bases between. This CDR3 is built from 13 residues. In germline, CDR1 is SGHDN, CDR2 FVKESK. The CDR3 spells CASSRTQGNEQFF. CDR3 DNA sequence: TGTGCCAGCAGCCGCACACAGGGTAATGAGCAGTTCTTC.

This clonotype was counted between two and nine times. The J gene is TRBJ2-7, the V gene TRBV7-2; TRBD1 aligns across 7 bases. The germline CDR1 and CDR2 sequences are SGHTA and FQGNSA. CDR3 length: 14 amino acids. With 5 bases clipped from V and 7 bases from J, the junction kept 11 bases outside the gene matches. This chain's CDR3 is CASSGLGQAREQYF. In DNA, the CDR3 is TGTGCCAGCAGCGGCCTCGGACAGGCGAGGGAGCAGTACTTC.

The J gene is TRBJ2-7, the V gene TRBV7-9, with TRBD1 matching over 9 bases. After removal of 8 bases from V and 3 bases from J, the junction contained 2 bases not matched to a gene. Germline lookup yields CDR1 SEHNR and CDR2 FQNEAQ (reference sequence). This CDR3 contains 12 residues. CDR3 nucleotides: TGTGCCAGCGGACAGGGGATCTACGAGCAGTACTTC. Residues: CASGQGIYEQYF.

J is TRBJ1-1 and V is TRBV27; D is uncertain. Germline V gene lookup returns CDR1 MNHEY and CDR2 SMNVEV (reference sequence). Trimming stripped 6 bases from V and 2 bases from J, with 4 bases between. The CDR3 is 11 residues long. The CDR3 DNA sequence: TGTGCCAGCAGGAGCAACACTGAAGCTTTCTTT. Its translation: CASRSNTEAFF.

The chain uses TRBV27 and TRBJ2-5; TRBD2 might be the D (6 bases). This CDR3 region has 14 residues. V lost 5 bases and J lost 9, with 19 bases in between. CDR1 and CDR2 (germline): MNHEY, SMNVEV (reference sequence). The CDR3 is CASSPLGLGSAQYF. As DNA, the CDR3 is TGTGCCAGCAGTCCGTTGGGACTGGGGTCGGCCCAGTACTTC.

This clonotype was detected only a few times. V usage is TRBV9 and J usage is TRBJ2-7; the D gene is possibly TRBD2 (7 bases). Germline CDR1 and CDR2: SGDLS and YYNGEE. The CDR3 is 15 amino acids. V shed 5 bases and J shed 5 bases, with 20 bases lying between them. The CDR3 bases are TGTGCCAGCAGTGGGGGGCACAGCGGGGCCGACGAGCAGTACTTC. Translated: CASSGGHSGADEQYF. The full variable domain, with the rest looked up from reference TRBV9 and TRBJ2-7, is DSGVTQTPKHLITATGQRVTLRCSPRSGDLSVYWYQQSLDQGLQFLIQYYNGEERAKGNILERFSAQQFPDLHSELNLSSLELGDSALYFCASSGGHSGADEQYFGPGTRLTVT.

The rearrangement joins TRBV7-9 to TRBJ1-2, with no clear D. V was pared by 2 bases and J by 2 bases, with 21 bases between. Germline assignment: CDR1 SEHNR and CDR2 FQNEAQ (reference sequence). The CDR3 extends over 18 amino acids. CDR3 nucleotides: TGTGCCAGCAGCTTATTAGTAAGCGGCGGCAGGCCAAACTATGGCTACACCTTC. This translates into CASSLLVSGGRPNYGYTF.

The sample holds a few counts of this clonotype. This sequence joins TRBV7-9 and TRBJ2-2, with D perhaps assigned TRBD1 or TRBD2 (5 bases each). V was pared by 5 bases and J by 5 bases, with 15 bases between. CDR3 length equals 15 residues. Germline CDR1 SEHNR, CDR2 FQNEAQ (reference sequence). CDR3 loop: CASSATGTRTGELFF. In DNA, the CDR3 is TGTGCCAGCAGCGCCACCGGGACCCGGACCGGGGAGCTGTTTTTT.

The sample holds many counts of this clonotype. The chain joins TRBV27 to TRBJ1-1, with D uncertain. CDR1 is MNHEY, CDR2 SMNVEV, per germline (reference sequence). Trimming removed 5 bases at V and 6 bases at J, with 16 bases between. This CDR3 has 14 residues. The CDR3 DNA reads as TGTGCCAGCAGTCAGAGCGCTGGGGTTCCTGAAGCTTTCTTT. Translation: CASSQSAGVPEAFF.

In this sample, this clonotype turned up a few times. The V gene is TRBV4-1, the J gene TRBJ2-1; D may match TRBD1 or TRBD2 (5 bases each). The germline V gene has CDR1 MGHRA and CDR2 YSYEKL. CDR3 size: 16 residues. V dropped 0 bases and J dropped 6 bases, with 15 bases sitting between them. The CDR3: CASSQELGTHRNEQFF. CDR3 bases: TGCGCCAGCAGCCAAGAACTGGGGACCCACCGCAATGAGCAGTTCTTC.

The rearrangement links TRBV7-9 to TRBJ2-1; D tentatively fits TRBD1 or TRBD2 (5 bases each). Per the germline V gene, CDR1 is SEHNR and CDR2 is FQNEAQ (reference sequence). The CDR3 is 16 amino acids. The V gene lost 1 base and the J gene lost 9 bases, with 19 bases spanning the gap. In DNA form, the CDR3 reads TGTGCCAGCAGCTTAGTGGCCTCAGGCCGAGGGGCTGAGCAGTTCTTC. Residues: CASSLVASGRGAEQFF.

This clonotype has ten or more counts. The V gene is TRBV20-1, the J gene TRBJ2-1, with 15 bases matching TRBD2. With V trimmed by 6 bases and J by 9 bases, 9 bases remained unmatched. Germline CDR1 is DFQATT and CDR2 is SNEGSKA (reference sequence). The CDR3 loop spans 15 amino acids. This CDR3 is CSADWTSGGAGEQFF. The CDR3, as DNA: TGCAGTGCGGACTGGACTAGCGGGGGGGCTGGTGAGCAGTTCTTC.

The chain carries TRBV4-1 and TRBJ2-7, with D possibly being TRBD1 or TRBD2 (5 bases each). Germline V gene sequence: CDR1 MGHRA, CDR2 YSYEKL. The CDR3 totals 15 residues. V was shortened by 3 bases and J by 0 bases, with 12 bases between the two germline ends. This CDR3 is CASSQTGASSYEQYV. The DNA for the CDR3 is TGCGCCAGCAGCCAGACCGGGGCGAGCTCCTACGAGCAGTACGTC.

This clonotype was detected many times. The chain couples TRBV4-3 to TRBJ2-6; possible D gene TRBD2, 5 bases. This CDR3 spans 16 amino acids. Trimming took 1 base from V and 4 from J, leaving 11 bases between them. CDR1 is LGHNA and CDR2 is YSLEER in the germline V gene. CDR3 amino acids: CASSQVRETGANVLTF. CDR3 DNA sequence: TGCGCCAGCAGCCAAGTGAGGGAAACAGGGGCCAACGTCCTGACTTTC.

The V call is TRBV7-6, the J call TRBJ1-1; D remains unclear. CDR1 is SGHVS, CDR2 FNYEAQ, per germline. With 8 bases removed from V and 1 base from J, the gap between germline ends came to 11 bases. The CDR3 has 13 amino acids. The DNA of the CDR3 is TGTGCCAGCTCGGAGAGAAAGAACACTGAAGCTTTCTTT. It yields the protein CASSERKNTEAFF.

This clonotype came up a few times. V and J are TRBV5-5 and TRBJ2-7; no definite D call. V was pared by 6 bases and J by 7 bases, with 20 bases between. Germline V CDR1 and CDR2: SGHKS, YYEKEE (reference sequence). The CDR3 covers 14 residues. In DNA, the CDR3 is TGTGCCAGCACCCTCCGCCCCGTGATCGAAGAGCAGTACTTC. This translates into CASTLRPVIEEQYF.

This clonotype was recorded a few times. This chain uses TRBV20-1 with TRBJ2-1, with 7 bases identical to TRBD2. The germline CDR1 and CDR2 sequences are DFQATT and SNEGSKA (reference sequence). The V segment lost 3 bases and the J segment 0 bases; nucleotides outside the gene matches: 5. The CDR3 has 15 amino acids. The CDR3 DNA reads TGCAGTGCTAGGGAACTAGCGAGCTCCTACAATGAGCAGTTCTTC. This translates into CSARELASSYNEQFF.

This clonotype was seen repeatedly, ten times or more. This rearrangement joins TRBV7-6 to TRBJ1-1; the D gene is possibly TRBD1 (5 bases). Deletions cut 4 bases from V and 3 bases from J, with 15 bases between. CDR3 length: 15 residues. Per the germline V gene, CDR1 is SGHVS and CDR2 is FNYEAQ. The CDR3 reads CASSSPVGGDTEAFF. CDR3 nucleotides: TGTGCCAGCAGCTCTCCGGTCGGGGGAGACACTGAAGCTTTCTTT.

V usage is TRBV14 and J usage is TRBJ2-5; D not certain. V was trimmed by 0 bases and J by 5 bases, leaving 13 bases between them. The CDR3 sequence is 15 residues long. Per the germline V gene, CDR1 is SGHDN and CDR2 is FVKESK. DNA of the CDR3: TGTGCCAGCAGCCAAGAATATGTCGGATGGGAGACCCAGTACTTC. It encodes CASSQEYVGWETQYF.

This chain uses TRBV6-2 or TRBV6-3 with TRBJ2-7; possibly TRBD2 for D (6 bases). Germline V CDR1 and CDR2: MNHEY, SVGEGT. Trimming removed 4 bases from V and 4 bases from J, with 14 bases in between. This CDR3 has 14 residues. The CDR3 is CASSSPGESYEQYV. For the CDR3, the DNA is TGTGCCAGCAGTTCCCCGGGGGAGTCTTACGAGCAGTACGTC.